This T cell receptor (beta chain) was recorded in a study of post-analysis software for immune sequencing data. In the study overall: Some patients lacked subtype; others had relapsing-remitting, secondary progressive or progressive-relapsing disease. The study, taken as a whole, reports: Those samples that were prepared in the same batch co-clustered strongly by F measure. Patients used about five TRBV segments, including TRBV5-6, TRBV5-1 and TRBV20-1, more often than controls. Diversity measured as normalized Chao1 was significantly lower in multiple sclerosis patients than in controls.

On this clonotype itself: Its antigen remains unknown.

The CDR3 length is 10 residues. Trimming stripped 6 bases from V and 8 bases from J, with 5 bases between. The germline gives CDR1 MNHNY, CDR2 SVGAGI (reference sequence). TCR beta cDNA libraries included unique molecular identifiers. Some 450,000 cDNA molecules were recovered from an input of about 0.9 to 10 million T cells. One entry per CDR3 protein results from TCRdb running MiXCR on the PCR reads. Altogether more than 500,000 distinct CDR3 sequences are present, 30% to 40% being singletons, with the ten largest covering less than 6%. The V and J genes are TRBV6-6 and TRBJ2-1; D gene uncertain. Input material: blood. The receptor was derived from a girl aged 2-17 years with multiple sclerosis. CDR3 nucleotide sequence: TGTGCCAGCAGCCACGATGAGCAGTTCTTC. The encoded protein is CASSHDEQFF.